Presented here are 23 T cell receptor beta chains from one specimen sequenced in a study. Each CDR3 protein is one row after TCRdb ran MiXCR on the 5' RACE reads. The sample holds roughly 52,000 distinct CDR3 sequences, 17% seen once. Sequencing was performed on naive CD4+ T cells sorted from blood. Subset defined: naive CD4+ T cells, CD4+CD45RA+CD25-. These receptors were obtained from a female donor with breast cancer.

This clonotype was observed many times. The chain recombines TRBV7-3 with TRBJ1-3; 7 bases are a match to TRBD1. The CDR3 has 14 amino acids. The ends lost 5 bases at V and 4 bases at J; junction bases unmatched: 5. The germline gives CDR1 SGHTA, CDR2 FQGTGA. CDR3 nucleotides: TGTGCCAGCAGCCCGACAGGGTCAGGAAACACCATATATTTT. This codes for CASSPTGSGNTIYF. Full variable domain (outside the CDR3, taken from reference TRBV7-3 and TRBJ1-3): GAGVSQTPSNKVTEKGKYVELRCDPISGHTALYWYRQSLGQGPEFLIYFQGTGAADDSGLPNDRFFAVRPEGSVSTLKIQRTERGDSAVYLCASSPTGSGNTIYFGEGSWLTVV.

This rearrangement joins TRBV2 to TRBJ2-5; unclear D gene. The V gene's germline CDR1 is SNHLY and CDR2 FYNNEI. This CDR3 spans 11 amino acids. V was clipped by 5 bases and J by 5 bases, with 6 bases between them. In nucleotides, the CDR3 is TGTGCCAGCAGTTACTCCGAGACCCAGTACTTC. The encoded protein is CASSYSETQYF. The full variable domain, rest sourced from reference TRBV2 and TRBJ2-5, is EPEVTQTPSHQVTQMGQEVILRCVPISNHLYFYWYRQILGQKVEFLVSFYNNEISEKSEIFDDQFSVERPDGSNFTLKIRSTKLEDSAMYFCASSYSETQYFGPGTRLLVL.

There are many counts of this clonotype. This chain links TRBV5-1 with TRBJ1-4; TRBD1 might be the D (6 bases). The CDR3 sequence is 16 residues long. CDR1 is SGHRS, CDR2 YFSETQ, per germline. The germline V and J ends were trimmed by 1 base and 5 bases, with 15 bases remaining between them. The CDR3 coding sequence is TGCGCCAGCAGCTTGACGGTCGGGGGGCAGAATGAAAAACTGTTTTTT. It codes for CASSLTVGGQNEKLFF.

With respect to this clonotype: A read error may produce the germline difference seen at one junction end. This rearrangement joins TRBV4-3 to TRBJ2-7, with 8 positions matching TRBD1. This CDR3 is built from 15 residues. Germline V gene data show CDR1 as LGHNA and CDR2 as YSLEER. The CDR3 spells CACSQGQGSIYEQYF. The DNA of the CDR3 is TGCGCCTGCAGCCAAGGACAGGGTAGCATCTACGAGCAGTACTTC.

This clonotype was detected a few times. This chain connects TRBV20-1 to TRBJ2-5; no firm D call. The CDR3 has 11 amino acids. Trimming took off 5 bases at V and 4 bases at J, with 8 bases between the two ends. Germline values: CDR1 DFQATT, CDR2 SNEGSKA (reference sequence). The CDR3 loop reads CSAPLPETQYF. DNA for the CDR3: TGCAGTGCTCCCCTTCCAGAGACCCAGTACTTC.

Worth noting for this clonotype: This may come from a read error, since a much larger clone is one base off. This sequence joins TRBV29-1 and TRBJ1-6; TRBD1 matches 7 bases. From germline, CDR1 is SQVTM and CDR2 ANQGSEA. The CDR3 is made up of 15 amino acids. In DNA, the CDR3 is TGCAGCGTTGAAGGGGACAGCTCCTATAATTCACCCTTCCACTTT. Translating gives CSVEGDSSYNSPFHF.

This clonotype occurred many times. V usage is TRBV29-1 and J usage is TRBJ1-5; 9 nucleotides line up with TRBD1. Per the germline V gene, CDR1 is SQVTM and CDR2 is ANQGSEA. This CDR3 spans 13 amino acids. Germline trimming cut 6 bases from V and 4 bases from J; bases unmatched to any gene: 4. CDR3 nucleotide sequence: TGCAGCGTCCCCGGGACAGGGAATCAGCCCCAGCATTTT. Amino acid sequence: CSVPGTGNQPQHF.

This clonotype was counted between two and nine times. This sequence joins TRBV12-3 or TRBV12-4 and TRBJ2-7, with D possibly being TRBD2 (6 bases). The CDR3 length is 14 residues. Trimming left V 2 bases short and J 2 bases short, with 10 bases between. CDR3 amino acids: CASSLNGGPYEQYF. CDR3 in DNA: TGTGCCAGCAGTTTAAACGGGGGACCCTACGAGCAGTACTTC.

Notes on this clonotype: Germline is not matched at one junction end, which may reflect a read error. The chain is built from TRBV5-1 and TRBJ2-1; D remains unclear. This CDR3 is built from 13 residues. Germline CDR1 and CDR2: SGHRS and YFSETQ. This CDR3 reads CASGIAAYNGQFF. In DNA, the CDR3 is TGCGCCAGCGGGATCGCCGCATACAATGGGCAGTTCTTC.

The chain recombines TRBV27 with TRBJ2-3; D assignment may be TRBD1 or TRBD2 (5 bases each). CDR1 and CDR2 (germline): MNHEY, SMNVEV (reference sequence). The CDR3 contains 15 residues. V was clipped by 3 bases and J by 1 base, with 11 bases between them. The CDR3: CASSFGGSRTDTQYF. In nucleotides, the CDR3 is TGTGCCAGCAGTTTTGGGGGTTCACGCACAGATACGCAGTATTTT.

This rearrangement joins TRBV29-1 to TRBJ2-3; D is tentatively TRBD1 or TRBD2 (6 bases each). Germline V gene lookup returns CDR1 SQVTM and CDR2 ANQGSEA. The CDR3 length is 15 residues. The V and J ends lost 5 bases and 1 base respectively, with 16 bases between them. The CDR3 coding sequence is TGCAGCGTTCGCGGGGACATTTCCCGCACAGATACGCAGTATTTT. This encodes CSVRGDISRTDTQYF.

This clonotype was found a few times. Written as DNA, the CDR3 is TGTGCCAGCTCACTCGGACAGGGGTTAGTGGAGCAGTACTTC. This encodes CASSLGQGLVEQYF. The chain couples TRBV18 to TRBJ2-7; 9 positions agree with TRBD1. Trimming took 4 bases from V and 7 from J; bases not matched to a gene: 8. Germline CDR1 and CDR2: KGHSH and LQKENI. The CDR3 is 14 residues long.

This chain connects TRBV7-9 to TRBJ2-3, with D tentatively TRBD1 (6 bases). The length of the CDR3 is 14 residues. V shed 2 bases and J shed 5 bases, with 11 bases lying between them. Germline V gives CDR1 SEHNR, CDR2 FQNEAQ (reference sequence). The CDR3 reads CASSLSRGLDTQYF. The CDR3, as DNA: TGTGCCAGCAGCTTATCCAGGGGTTTAGATACGCAGTATTTT.

The table lists this clonotype with many counts. This chain connects TRBV7-9 to TRBJ2-3; D call uncertain. This CDR3 spans 16 amino acids. V was shortened by 4 bases and J by 5 bases, with 19 bases between the two germline ends. CDR1 is SEHNR and CDR2 is FQNEAQ in the germline V gene (reference sequence). CDR3 protein: CASSSIWTLERDTQYF. CDR3 DNA: TGTGCCAGCAGCTCGATATGGACCCTAGAACGAGATACGCAGTATTTT.

This clonotype appeared a few times. The chain carries TRBV12-3 or TRBV12-4 and TRBJ1-3, with a possible D match to TRBD1 (6 bases). The germline V and J ends were trimmed by 5 bases and 0 bases, with 17 bases remaining between them. CDR3 size: 17 residues. The CDR3 loop reads CASSVYRVVNSGNTIYF. CDR3 DNA: TGTGCCAGCAGTGTTTACAGGGTAGTTAACTCTGGAAACACCATATATTTT.

This chain uses TRBV4-1 with TRBJ1-5; 8 bases map to TRBD1. After removal of 3 bases from V and 7 bases from J, the junction contained 8 bases not matched to a gene. Germline V CDR1 and CDR2: MGHRA, YSYEKL. The CDR3 is 15 amino acids. CDR3 DNA sequence: TGCGCCAGCAGCCAGGATACAGGGGGAGAACAGCCCCAGCATTTT. It codes for CASSQDTGGEQPQHF.

This clonotype has a count of ten or more. CDR3 loop: CASSGGGRDQPQHF. The CDR3, as DNA: TGTGCCAGCAGCGGGGGTGGAAGGGACCAGCCCCAGCATTTT. The chain carries TRBV12-3 or TRBV12-4 and TRBJ1-5; a possible D gene is TRBD1 (5 bases). The CDR3 runs to 14 residues. Trimming shortened V by 6 bases and J by 7 bases, and 16 bases separated the two germline ends.

The V and J genes are TRBV7-3 and TRBJ2-2; TRBD2 agrees at 9 bases. This CDR3 region has 17 residues. CDR1 is SGHTA and CDR2 is FQGTGA in the germline V gene. The ends lost 2 bases at V and 6 bases at J; junction bases unmatched: 10. The CDR3 sequence is CASSLSSLSGRPGELFF. The CDR3 DNA follows: TGTGCCAGCAGCTTATCCTCCTTAAGCGGGAGGCCCGGGGAGCTGTTTTTT.

V is TRBV5-1 and J is TRBJ2-1, with D perhaps TRBD2 (5 bases). V lost 5 bases and J lost 6, with 15 bases in between. The CDR3 length is 14 residues. Germline V gene lookup returns CDR1 SGHRS and CDR2 YFSETQ. The CDR3 loop reads CASRYDGEINEQFF. CDR3 coding DNA: TGCGCCAGCAGGTACGACGGGGAAATCAATGAGCAGTTCTTC.

This clonotype turned up a few times. The chain uses TRBV9 and TRBJ2-3; TRBD2 matches at 8 bases. The V gene end was trimmed by 3 bases and the J gene end by 7 bases; junction bases not matched to a gene: 4. The CDR3 has 13 amino acids. Germline V gives CDR1 SGDLS, CDR2 YYNGEE. CDR3 sequence (DNA): TGTGCCAGCAGCGCGGGGGGGGCTAATACGCAGTATTTT. This gives the protein CASSAGGANTQYF.

In this sample, this clonotype turned up a few times. This rearrangement joins TRBV7-2 to TRBJ1-1; D might be TRBD1 (6 bases). CDR1 and CDR2 (germline): SGHTA, FQGNSA. This CDR3 spans 16 amino acids. Trimming cost V 1 base and J 0 bases, with 12 bases left between them. The CDR3 DNA sequence: TGTGCCAGCAGCTTAGAGGGAGGACAGCTGAACACTGAAGCTTTCTTT. Its protein product is CASSLEGGQLNTEAFF.

The chain is built from TRBV24-1 and TRBJ2-1; 10 nucleotides align to TRBD2. The CDR3 runs 17 residues. Germline values: CDR1 KGHDR, CDR2 SFDVKD. V lost 3 bases to trimming and J lost 9 bases; unmatched junction nucleotides: 13. As DNA, the CDR3 is TGTGCCACCAGTGATCGCCCGGCTAGCGGGAGAGGAGTTGAGCAGTTCTTC. Its translation is CATSDRPASGRGVEQFF.

The rearrangement uses TRBV12-3 or TRBV12-4 and TRBJ1-1, with D possibly matching TRBD1 (6 bases). V lost 6 bases and J lost 4, with 18 bases in between. The CDR3 length is 15 residues. CDR3 residues: CASSPGTTWGTEAFF. CDR3 coding DNA: TGTGCCAGCAGCCCCGGGACAACCTGGGGCACTGAAGCTTTCTTT.